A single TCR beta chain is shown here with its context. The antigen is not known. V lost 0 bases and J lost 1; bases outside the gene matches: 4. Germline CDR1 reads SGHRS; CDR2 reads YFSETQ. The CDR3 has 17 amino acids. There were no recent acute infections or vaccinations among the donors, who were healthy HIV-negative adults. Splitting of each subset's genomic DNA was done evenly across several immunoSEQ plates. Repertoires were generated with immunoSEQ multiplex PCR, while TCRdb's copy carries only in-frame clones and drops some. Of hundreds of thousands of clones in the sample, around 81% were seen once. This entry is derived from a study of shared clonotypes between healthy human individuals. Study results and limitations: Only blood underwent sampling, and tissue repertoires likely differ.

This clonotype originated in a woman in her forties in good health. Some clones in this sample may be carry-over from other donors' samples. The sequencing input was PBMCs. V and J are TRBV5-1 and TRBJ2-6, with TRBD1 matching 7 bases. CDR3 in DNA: TGCGCCAGCAGCTTGGGTCCGACAGGGTCTGGGGCCAACGTCCTGACTTTC. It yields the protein CASSLGPTGSGANVLTF.